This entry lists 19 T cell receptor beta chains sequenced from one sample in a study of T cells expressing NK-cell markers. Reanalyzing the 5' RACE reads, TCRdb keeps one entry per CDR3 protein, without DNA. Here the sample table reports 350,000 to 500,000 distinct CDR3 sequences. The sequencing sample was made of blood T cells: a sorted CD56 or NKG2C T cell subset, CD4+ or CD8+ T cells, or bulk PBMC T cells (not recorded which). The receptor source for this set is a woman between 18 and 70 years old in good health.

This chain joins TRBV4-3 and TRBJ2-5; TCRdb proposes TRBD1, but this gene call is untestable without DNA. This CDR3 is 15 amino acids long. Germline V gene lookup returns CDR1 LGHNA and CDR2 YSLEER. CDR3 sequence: CASSQTQGVKETQYF.

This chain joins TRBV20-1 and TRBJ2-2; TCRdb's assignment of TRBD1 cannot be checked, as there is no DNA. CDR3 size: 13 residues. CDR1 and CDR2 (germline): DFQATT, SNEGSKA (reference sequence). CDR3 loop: CSASWGVPGELFF.

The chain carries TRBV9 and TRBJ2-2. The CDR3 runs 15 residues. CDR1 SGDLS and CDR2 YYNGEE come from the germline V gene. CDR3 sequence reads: CASSVAPGHTGELFF.

The CDR3 here is CASSYALEAPPDNEQFF. The chain uses TRBV6-2 or TRBV6-3 and TRBJ2-1; without DNA, the TCRdb call of TRBD2 cannot be checked. The germline V gene has CDR1 MNHEY and CDR2 SVGEGT. This CDR3 has 17 amino acids.

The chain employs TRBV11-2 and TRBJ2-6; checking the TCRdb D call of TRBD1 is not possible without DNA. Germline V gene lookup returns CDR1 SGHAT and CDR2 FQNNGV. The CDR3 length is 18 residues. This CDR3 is CASRHPQQGRPGANVLTF.

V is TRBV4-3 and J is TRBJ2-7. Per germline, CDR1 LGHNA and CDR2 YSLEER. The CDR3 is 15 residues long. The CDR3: CASSQERSPLYEQYF.

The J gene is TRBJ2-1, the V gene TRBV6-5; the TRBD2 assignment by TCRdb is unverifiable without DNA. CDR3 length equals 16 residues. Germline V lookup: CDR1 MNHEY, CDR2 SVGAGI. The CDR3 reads CASSYSVSSPYNEQFF.

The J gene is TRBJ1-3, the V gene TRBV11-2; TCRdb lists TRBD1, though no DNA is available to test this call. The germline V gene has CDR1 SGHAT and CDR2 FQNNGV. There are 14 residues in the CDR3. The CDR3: CASSLGRGRNTIYF.

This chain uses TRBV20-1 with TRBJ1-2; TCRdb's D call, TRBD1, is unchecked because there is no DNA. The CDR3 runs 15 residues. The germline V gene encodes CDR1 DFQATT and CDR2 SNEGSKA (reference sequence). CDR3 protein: CSARDRTDSGWGYTF.

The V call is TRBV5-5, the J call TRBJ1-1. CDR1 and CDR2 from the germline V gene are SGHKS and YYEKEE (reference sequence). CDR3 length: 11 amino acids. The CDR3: CASSRDTEAFF.

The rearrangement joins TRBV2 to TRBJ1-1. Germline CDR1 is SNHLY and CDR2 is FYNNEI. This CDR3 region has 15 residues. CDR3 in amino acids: CASSDPIRLNTEAFF.

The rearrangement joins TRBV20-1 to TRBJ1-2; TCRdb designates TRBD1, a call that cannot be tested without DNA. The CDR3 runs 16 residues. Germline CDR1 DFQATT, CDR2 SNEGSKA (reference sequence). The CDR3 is CSARESRGVAPGGYTF.

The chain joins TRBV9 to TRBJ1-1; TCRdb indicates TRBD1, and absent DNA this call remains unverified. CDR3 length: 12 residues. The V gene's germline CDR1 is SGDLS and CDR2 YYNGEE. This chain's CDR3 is CASGQMNTEAFF.

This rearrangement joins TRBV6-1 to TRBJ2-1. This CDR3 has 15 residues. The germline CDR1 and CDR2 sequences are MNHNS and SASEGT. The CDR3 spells CASSIASGSYNEQFF.

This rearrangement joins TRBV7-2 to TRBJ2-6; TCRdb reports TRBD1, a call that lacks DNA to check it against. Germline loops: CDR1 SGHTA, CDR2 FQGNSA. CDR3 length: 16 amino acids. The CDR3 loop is CASSPQGTKGANVLTF.

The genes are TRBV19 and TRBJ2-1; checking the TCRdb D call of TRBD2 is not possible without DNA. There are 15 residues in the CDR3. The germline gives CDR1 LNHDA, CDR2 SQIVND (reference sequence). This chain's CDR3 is CASKISSGSPNEQFF.

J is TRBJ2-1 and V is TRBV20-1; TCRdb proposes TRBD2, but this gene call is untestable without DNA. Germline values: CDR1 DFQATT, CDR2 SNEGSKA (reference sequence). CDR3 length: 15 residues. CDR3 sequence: CSASSRDSLMNEQFF.

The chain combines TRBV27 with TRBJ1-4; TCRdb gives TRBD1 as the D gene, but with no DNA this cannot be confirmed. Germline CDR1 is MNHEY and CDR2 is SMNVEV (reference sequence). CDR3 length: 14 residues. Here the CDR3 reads CASSFGRGNEKLFF.

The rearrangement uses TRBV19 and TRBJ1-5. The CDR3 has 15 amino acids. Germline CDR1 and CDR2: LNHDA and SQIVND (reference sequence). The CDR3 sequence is CASSMVSYSNQPQHF.